A single sample is the source of the 24 T cell receptor beta chains below, sequenced in a study of blood T cell repertoires in COVID-19. TCRdb keeps only in-frame clones here, not all; method: immunoSEQ multiplex PCR. The repertoire includes about 160,000 clones, approximately 80% of them detected once, and more than 11% sits in the top ten. The material sequenced was peripheral blood. Receptors originate from a woman older than 75 with acute or convalescent COVID-19.

The chain combines TRBV28 with TRBJ2-3; 8 bases fit TRBD1. The V gene end was trimmed by 3 bases and the J gene end by 0 bases; junction bases not matched to a gene: 5. CDR3 length equals 16 residues. CDR1 is MDHEN, CDR2 SYDVKM, per germline. The CDR3 DNA reads TGTGCCAGCAGTTTTCGGAGACAGGGGAGCACAGATACGCAGTATTTT. Amino acid sequence: CASSFRRQGSTDTQYF. The variable domain in full, with the rest retrieved from reference TRBV28 and TRBJ2-3, is DVKVTQSSRYLVKRTGEKVFLECVQDMDHENMFWYRQDPGLGLRLIYFSYDVKMKEKGDIPEGYSVSREKKERFSLILESASTNQTSMYLCASSFRRQGSTDTQYFGPGTRLTVL.

The gene calls are TRBV19 and TRBJ2-5; 7 bases agree with TRBD2. This CDR3 spans 14 amino acids. The V gene's germline CDR1 is LNHDA and CDR2 SQIVND (reference sequence). Losses at the gene ends were 4 bases for V and 7 bases for J; bases not matched to a gene: 9. DNA of the CDR3: TGTGCCAGTAGTACCCCGGGGGGATACGGGACCCAGTACTTC. Amino acids: CASSTPGGYGTQYF.

J is TRBJ1-5 and V is TRBV24-1; 10 bases line up with TRBD1. V lost 8 bases and J lost 7; bases outside the gene matches: 25. Germline CDR1 reads KGHDR; CDR2 reads SFDVKD. The CDR3 sequence is 20 residues long. In DNA form, the CDR3 reads TGTGCCACCACAACGGGACAGGGGTCCACGGCGGGGTTGTATTTGCAGCCCCAGCATTTT. Translating gives CATTTGQGSTAGLYLQPQHF.

The chain is built from TRBV24-1 and TRBJ2-1, with unresolved D. V lost 3 bases to trimming and J lost 4 bases, with 12 bases between them. This CDR3 spans 15 amino acids. Germline values: CDR1 KGHDR, CDR2 SFDVKD. Here the CDR3 reads CATSDIMTGYNEQFF. CDR3 nucleotides: TGTGCCACCAGTGATATAATGACTGGGTACAATGAGCAGTTCTTC.

The chain couples TRBV2 to TRBJ2-1; 9 bases are a match to TRBD2. This CDR3 region has 14 residues. V shed 4 bases and J 4 bases; nucleotides not matched to a gene: 2. Germline CDR1 reads SNHLY; CDR2 reads FYNNEI. The CDR3 loop reads CASSGAGGYNEQFF. CDR3 DNA: TGTGCCAGCAGTGGGGCGGGGGGGTACAATGAGCAGTTCTTC.

The table lists this clone with a few counts. The chain joins TRBV4-1 to TRBJ2-2, with 8 bases that match TRBD2. After removal of 3 bases from V and 8 bases from J, the junction contained 11 bases not matched to a gene. Germline V lookup: CDR1 MGHRA, CDR2 YSYEKL. The CDR3 spans 16 residues. CDR3 sequence: CASSQATSAKAGELFF. CDR3 DNA: TGCGCCAGCAGCCAGGCGACTAGCGCTAAGGCGGGGGAGCTGTTTTTT.

This clone came up a few times. The V call is TRBV19, the J call TRBJ2-6, with a possible D match to TRBD1 (6 bases). CDR1 LNHDA and CDR2 SQIVND come from the germline V gene (reference sequence). This CDR3 contains 14 residues. Trimming stripped 5 bases from V and 4 bases from J, with 9 bases between. The CDR3 region is CASSQGYGANVLTF. The CDR3 nucleotides are TGTGCCAGTAGTCAGGGGTACGGGGCCAACGTCCTGACTTTC.

The chain is built from TRBV3-1 (or the pseudogene TRBV3-2) and TRBJ2-3, with 9 positions matching TRBD2. Trimming cost V 4 bases and J 6 bases; bases outside gene matches: 14. This CDR3 is built from 17 residues. In germline, CDR1 is LGHDT, CDR2 YNNKEL (reference sequence). This CDR3 reads CASSLDAGGPFTDTQYF. In DNA form, the CDR3 reads TGTGCCAGCAGCCTCGACGCGGGAGGGCCATTTACGGATACGCAGTATTTT.

In this sample, this clone turned up once. The J gene is TRBJ2-7, the V gene TRBV5-4; D perhaps matches TRBD1 (6 bases). The CDR3 runs 16 residues. From germline, CDR1 is SGHNT and CDR2 YYREEE (reference sequence). V dropped 3 bases and J dropped 2 bases, with 18 bases sitting between them. CDR3 coding DNA: TGTGCCAGCAGCTCCGGAGCACCTCAGGGGACCTACGAGCAGTACTTC. As protein: CASSSGAPQGTYEQYF.

The chain carries TRBV7-9 and TRBJ2-3, with TRBD2 matching 10 bases. The CDR3 is 16 amino acids. Germline assignment: CDR1 SEHNR and CDR2 FQNEAQ (reference sequence). With 4 bases clipped from V and 2 bases from J, the junction kept 6 bases outside the gene matches. The CDR3 reads CASSWGTSDYTDTQYF. CDR3 nucleotide sequence: TGTGCCAGCAGCTGGGGGACTAGCGACTACACAGATACGCAGTATTTT. Complete variable domain (other parts from reference TRBV7-9 and TRBJ2-3): DTGVSQNPRHKITKRGQNVTFRCDPISEHNRLYWYRQTLGQGPEFLTYFQNEAQLEKSRLLSDRFSAERPKGSFSTLEIQRTEQGDSAMYLCASSWGTSDYTDTQYFGPGTRLTVL.

The J gene is TRBJ1-2, the V gene TRBV28; D is perhaps TRBD1 (6 bases). From germline, CDR1 is MDHEN and CDR2 SYDVKM. Trimming shortened V by 5 bases and J by 8 bases, and 24 bases separated the two germline ends. The CDR3 extends over 16 amino acids. In DNA form, the CDR3 reads TGTGCCAGCAGTCCGATTGGACAGCCATCCTTCAAGGGCTACACCTTC. Translating gives CASSPIGQPSFKGYTF.

This chain joins TRBV11-3 and TRBJ2-3, with 7 bases matching TRBD2. Germline CDR1 and CDR2: SGHNT and YENEEA. V lost 5 bases and J lost 4; bases outside the gene matches: 3. The CDR3 covers 13 residues. The CDR3 spells CASSRDYSDTQYF. For the CDR3, the DNA is TGTGCCAGCAGCCGGGACTACTCAGATACGCAGTATTTT.

This chain joins TRBV10-2 and TRBJ1-2, with 9 bases lining up with TRBD1. After removal of 2 bases from V and 7 bases from J, the junction contained 8 bases not matched to a gene. The CDR3 loop spans 15 amino acids. Germline CDR1 reads WSHSY; CDR2 reads SAAADI. CDR3 coding DNA: TGCGCCAGCAGTGAGCCGGGACAGGGAGCTAGTGGCTACACCTTC. As protein: CASSEPGQGASGYTF.

This clone has only a few counts. The CDR3, as DNA: TGTGCCAGCACCATCGGGGGGCCGCAAACTGAAGCTTTCTTT. Residues: CASTIGGPQTEAFF. This chain uses TRBV28 with TRBJ1-1, with a possible D match to TRBD1 (6 bases). V was shortened by 7 bases and J by 5 bases, with 17 bases between the two germline ends. Germline lookup yields CDR1 MDHEN and CDR2 SYDVKM. This CDR3 contains 14 residues.

The genes are TRBV6-5 and TRBJ2-7; TRBD1 is a possible D gene (6 bases). The CDR3 has 15 amino acids. The germline V gene has CDR1 MNHEY and CDR2 SVGAGI. Trimming left V 7 bases short and J 2 bases short, with 18 bases between. The CDR3 spells CASTGTFSAPYEQYF. For the CDR3, the DNA is TGTGCCAGCACAGGGACATTTAGCGCCCCCTACGAGCAGTACTTC.

The CDR3 DNA is TGTGCCTGGAGTGTAGGGGGAGAAAACATTCAGTACTTC. This translates into CAWSVGGENIQYF. V usage is TRBV30 and J usage is TRBJ2-4, with a possible D match to TRBD1 (6 bases). V dropped 0 bases and J dropped 5 bases, with 8 bases sitting between them. This CDR3 has 13 residues. From germline, CDR1 is GTSNPN and CDR2 SVGIG (reference sequence). Variable domain in full (rest from reference TRBV30 and TRBJ2-4): SQTIHQWPATLVQPVGSPLSLECTVEGTSNPNLYWYRQAAGRGLQLLFYSVGIGQISSEVPQNLSASRPQDRQFILSSKKLLLSDSGFYLCAWSVGGENIQYFGAGTRLSVL.

This clone was observed a few times. This chain links TRBV28 with TRBJ1-6; D ambiguous. This CDR3 spans 14 amino acids. The V gene's germline CDR1 is MDHEN and CDR2 SYDVKM. V lost 3 bases and J lost 4, with 7 bases in between. For the CDR3, the DNA is TGTGCCAGCAGTTTTGCGGGTTATAATTCACCCCTCCACTTT. Residues: CASSFAGYNSPLHF.

This chain joins TRBV10-3 and TRBJ2-7; no clear D gene. V was shortened by 2 bases and J by 2 bases, with 10 bases between the two germline ends. This CDR3 comprises 14 residues. Germline CDR1 and CDR2: ENHRY and SYGVKD. The CDR3 coding sequence is TGTGCCATCAGTGAGAATGGAGCTACCTACGAGCAGTACTTC. It specifies CAISENGATYEQYF.

This chain connects TRBV11-2 to TRBJ2-3; D unresolved. Germline V CDR1 and CDR2: SGHAT, FQNNGV. V dropped 5 bases and J dropped 6 bases, with 12 bases sitting between them. CDR3 length: 13 amino acids. In DNA, the CDR3 is TGTGCCAGCAGCCCTAACATACAGGATACGCAGTATTTT. The encoded protein is CASSPNIQDTQYF.

The V call is TRBV30, the J call TRBJ2-5; 11 nucleotides match TRBD2. The germline V gene has CDR1 GTSNPN and CDR2 SVGIG (reference sequence). The CDR3 sequence is 14 residues long. V dropped 3 bases and J dropped 5; count of bases not matched to a gene: 5. CDR3 bases: TGTGCCTGGAGGTCTAGCGGGGGGTGGGAGACCCAGTACTTC. Encoded protein: CAWRSSGGWETQYF.

A single count supports this clone. J is TRBJ2-1 and V is TRBV12-3 or TRBV12-4; D is ambiguous. The V end lost 2 bases, the J end lost 15 bases, and 14 bases lay between the germline ends. The CDR3 length is 12 residues. The CDR3 coding sequence is TGTGCCAGCAGTTTATATGGCGGATTTGTGTTCTTC. Translation: CASSLYGGFVFF.

This sequence joins TRBV19 and TRBJ2-3; D is ambiguous. Germline CDR1 reads LNHDA; CDR2 reads SQIVND (reference sequence). This CDR3 comprises 14 residues. V shed 5 bases and J shed 1 base, with 10 bases lying between them. The CDR3: CASSPNGGTDTQYF. Here the CDR3 DNA reads TGTGCCAGTAGTCCCAACGGAGGCACAGATACGCAGTATTTT.

This clone has just one count. This chain connects TRBV4-1 to TRBJ1-6, with D possibly matching TRBD1 (6 bases). The germline V gene has CDR1 MGHRA and CDR2 YSYEKL. V was trimmed by 1 base and J by 0 bases, leaving 13 bases between them. The CDR3 runs 18 residues. CDR3 region: CASSQGGQASSYNSPLHF. Here the CDR3 DNA reads TGCGCCAGCAGCCAAGGGGGGCAGGCGAGCTCCTATAATTCACCCCTCCACTTT.

V usage is TRBV9 and J usage is TRBJ2-2; 8 nucleotides line up with TRBD2. The length of the CDR3 is 15 residues. The V segment lost 2 bases and the J segment 2 bases; nucleotides outside the gene matches: 2. Germline V lookup: CDR1 SGDLS, CDR2 YYNGEE. The DNA for the CDR3 is TGTGCCAGCAGCGTTAGCGGGACTAACACCGGGGAGCTGTTTTTT. As protein: CASSVSGTNTGELFF.